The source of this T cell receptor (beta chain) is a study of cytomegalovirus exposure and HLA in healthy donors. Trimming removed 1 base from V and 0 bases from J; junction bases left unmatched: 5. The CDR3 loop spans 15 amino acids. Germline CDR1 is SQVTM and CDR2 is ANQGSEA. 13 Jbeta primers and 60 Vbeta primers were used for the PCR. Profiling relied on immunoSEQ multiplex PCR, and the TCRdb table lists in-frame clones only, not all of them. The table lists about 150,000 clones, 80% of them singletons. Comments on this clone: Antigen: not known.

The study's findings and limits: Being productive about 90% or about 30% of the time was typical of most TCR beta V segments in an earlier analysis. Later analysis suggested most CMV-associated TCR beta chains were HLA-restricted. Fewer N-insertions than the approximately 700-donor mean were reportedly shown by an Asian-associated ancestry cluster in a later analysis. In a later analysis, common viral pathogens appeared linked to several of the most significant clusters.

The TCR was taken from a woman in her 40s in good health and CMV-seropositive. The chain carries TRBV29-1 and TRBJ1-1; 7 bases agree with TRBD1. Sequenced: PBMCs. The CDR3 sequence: CSVEGKGQLNTEAFF. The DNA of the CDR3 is TGCAGCGTTGAAGGTAAGGGACAGCTGAACACTGAAGCTTTCTTT.